This TCR beta chain was identified in a study of T cells in localized non-small cell lung cancer. Study results and limitations: Uninvolved adjacent lung showed peak T cell clonality, exceeding tumor. Since sequencing was restricted to only one region of the tumor, intratumor heterogeneity remains a possibility. In the blood, greater T cell density corresponded to longer overall survival. Among the top 100 tumor clones, a median approximately 62 appeared in adjacent lung.

Profiled with immunoSEQ multiplex PCR; TCRdb holds only in-frame clones, not every one. Here the sample spans some 38,000 clones, 70% to 90% being singletons. CDR3 size: 15 residues. The germline V and J ends were trimmed by 1 base and 6 bases, with 13 bases remaining between them. Germline CDR1 MNHNS, CDR2 SASEGT. Comment on this clone: The antigen remains undetermined.

This specimen was peripheral blood mononuclear cells, taken before any cancer treatment. The V gene is TRBV6-1, the J gene TRBJ2-4; tentative D call: TRBD1 (5 bases). The receptor was derived from a male donor aged 60 or older with stage II lung adenocarcinoma. The CDR3 here is CASSEGQAQGNIQYF. CDR3 bases: TGTGCCAGCAGTGAAGGTCAAGCCCAGGGAAACATTCAGTACTTC.